This T cell receptor beta chain was identified during a study of blood T cell repertoires in COVID-19 (dated by TCRdb to about 2020). With regard to the full study: Samples covering the acute and convalescent phases of COVID-19 were provided by collaborators in the United States, Italy and Spain. The prospective study material was composed of cDNA or gDNA derived from T cells, B-cell-depleted T cells, or PBMCs. Samples came from the ongoing ImmuneRACE study (first 160 participants) plus 1,254 subjects from 6 global collaborators. Sample metadata almost always included a de-identified subject ID, COVID-19 status, age in years and sex. Where available, HLA class I and class II types were taken from metadata supplied by the sample provider and were not determined by assay-based typing. Deeply sampled blood TCRbeta repertoires from subjects exposed to, actively infected with, or recovered from COVID-19 were included in the dataset. A freely available public database, intended as a resource for researchers studying the immune response to SARS-CoV-2, is where the repertoires were released. Study-wide findings and limitations: The quantity of clinical and demographic metadata differed by source and by participant and was supplied without curation.

Comment on this clone: Its antigen is unknown. No base-level quality is on record; no much larger clone is a single base apart.

Whole blood was collected in K2EDTA tubes by collaborating institutions according to the institutions' own protocols. For TCRbeta analysis, collaborator samples were shipped as frozen whole blood, as isolated PBMCs, or as DNA extracted from either sample type. V is pruned by 4 bases and J by 7 bases, leaving 15 bases of the junction without a gene match. CDR1 and CDR2, per the germline V gene (reference sequence), are LGHDT and YNNKEL. Spanning cysteine to phenylalanine, the CDR3 consists of 17 amino acids. Left in the record is the CDR3 DNA by itself, 51 bases read in frame from the first base. TCRbeta CDR3 regions were amplified from genomic DNA by means of the immunoSEQ Assay, a bias-controlled multiplex PCR. The paper's data handling went like this. Within the assay, amplification of reference gene primers was used to estimate how many nucleated cells each sample contained. To quantify the absolute abundance of each unique TCRbeta CDR3 rearrangement, sequence reads were collapsed and filtered. For each sample, productive Simpson clonality was calculated as the square root of Simpson's diversity index across productive rearrangements. As stored in TCRdb, this immuneACCESS dataset retains in-frame rearrangements with V and J assigned. A fraction of the clones does not appear; measured against another copy, unresolved V genes explain less than half of the discrepancy, and the remainder lacks a known reason. That table furnishes V, J and clone size, whereas the DNA furnished D and trimming. For this sample there are 200,000 to 300,000 clones; approximately 87% appear just once. The ten largest clones add up to approximately 9% of the sample.

Recombination connected TRBV3-1 (or the pseudogene TRBV3-2) to TRBJ1-1; 10 junctional bases match TRBD1. Sequences were obtained from peripheral blood. The receptor was isolated from a human donor in a cohort sampled during active COVID-19. The DNA is as follows: TGTGCCAGCAGCCCCCTGGGACGACAGGGGGCTTCGCGTGAAGCTTTCTTT. Its translation reads: CASSPLGRQGASREAFF.